Below, one TCR beta chain is given with its context. The antigen is not known. Germline CDR1 is SGHRS and CDR2 is YFSETQ. The CDR3 runs to 12 residues. The J segment lost 9 bases and the V segment lost 3 bases, leaving 5 bases of the junction unmatched. All donors came from Russia, were Caucasian and healthy, and spanned ages roughly 6 to 95. A second 7 to 11 cycle PCR used barcoded and J-beta primers. From the 5' RACE reads, TCRdb called clonotypes with MiXCR, one entry per CDR3 protein. The sample contains about 1,000,000 distinct CDR3 sequences, 40% to 45% of which appear only once. This entry comes from a study of blood T cells in healthy people across ages. Study results and caveats: The fall in TCR beta diversity per million T cells was roughly linear with age. Diversity was higher, and naive CD4+ cells more numerous, in long-lived donors than in aged donors.

The sample comprised blood. The receptor comes from a woman aged 60-75 years in good health. J is TRBJ1-1 and V is TRBV5-1, with 7 bases aligning to TRBD1. CDR3 coding DNA: TGCGCCAGCAGCTGGGAGACAGGGCAAGCTTTCTTT. It specifies CASSWETGQAFF.